The entry that follows covers one T cell receptor (beta chain) sequence. Its antigen specificity is not known. No much larger clone is present one base from it, and per-base qualities are unavailable. Instrument on record: Illumina MiSeq. The raw public reads went through TCRdb reprocessing: fastp at Q25, MiXCR clone calling, in-frame beta chains kept. Identical CDR3 protein sequences are pooled into one entry, listed with their most common genes and DNA. The sample table contains roughly 63,000 distinct CDR3 sequences; only one count was recorded for over 20% of them. The ten largest clones add up to about 2.2% of the sample. The germline V gene specifies SNHLY as CDR1 and FYNNEI as CDR2. From the cysteine through the phenylalanine, the CDR3 covers 13 amino acids. CDR3 DNA is the only sequence kept; it has 39 bases, read in frame from the first base. Unmatched junction bases come to 5, with V trimmed by 6 bases and J by 6 bases.

This sample was taken from a study of lung T cells in sarcoidosis with Löfgren's syndrome (TCRdb year 2017). In the study overall: Sarcoidosis was characterized as a granulomatous disease that mainly affects the lungs and features an accumulation of CD4+ T cells in bronchoalveolar lavage fluid. The repertoire analyses concentrated on Lofgren's syndrome patients. General study outcomes and caveats: The study only suggested recognition of a sarcoidosis-associated antigen, and the antigen remained putative and unidentified. Compared with control subjects, Lofgren's syndrome patients reportedly showed the greatest expansion in the V gene segments TRAV12-1 and TRBV2. Sharing of TRAV12-1 and TRBV2 CDR3 motifs among multiple Lofgren's syndrome patients was reported, suggesting public CD4+ TCR repertoires. In alphabeta pairing analysis, TRAV12-1 preferentially paired with TRBV2, and these paired TCRs showed CDR3 homology.

This clonotype originated in a human donor with sarcoidosis (Löfgren's syndrome or another form), or a control subject (not recorded which). The chain couples TRBV2 to TRBJ1-2, with 9 bases aligning to TRBD1. The sample taken for sequencing was CD4+ T cells from PBMCs. The DNA sequence is TGTGCCAGCAGGGGGACAGGGTTGAATGGCTACACCTTC. Translation gives CASRGTGLNGYTF. Extended through the reference TRBV2 and TRBJ1-2 proteins, this CDR3 yields the full variable domain: EPEVTQTPSHQVTQMGQEVILRCVPISNHLYFYWYRQILGQKVEFLVSFYNNEISEKSEIFDDQFSVERPDGSNFTLKIRSTKLEDSAMYFCASRGTGLNGYTFGSGTRLTVV.